The TCR beta chain described here comes from a study of tumor-infiltrating lymphocytes in localized non-small cell lung cancer. The wider study: Resected tumor was paired with non-adjacent uninvolved lung from the same patient. Whole-study findings and limits: Technical variation could not be separated from intratumor heterogeneity here. Compared with uninvolved lung, tumors showed higher T cell infiltration by TCRbeta sequencing. Only some patients had TCR sequencing, depending on available tissue.

This clone was picked up a small number of times. The antigen is not known. The assay was immunoSEQ multiplex PCR, and TCRdb's table has in-frame clones only and misses some. The table records 9,900 or so clones, around 74% of them present only once. The CDR3 consists of 16 residues. The germline gives CDR1 LNHDA, CDR2 SQIVND (reference sequence). Trimming took 5 bases from V and 0 from J; bases not matched to a gene: 6. This TCR derives from a human donor with non-small cell lung cancer. This chain uses TRBV19 with TRBJ2-3; 9 positions match TRBD2. Specimen: uninvolved lung tissue not adjacent to the tumor. The CDR3 here is CASSQAGGRSTDTQYF. CDR3 sequence (DNA): TGTGCCAGTAGTCAAGCGGGAGGCCGAAGCACAGATACGCAGTATTTT.